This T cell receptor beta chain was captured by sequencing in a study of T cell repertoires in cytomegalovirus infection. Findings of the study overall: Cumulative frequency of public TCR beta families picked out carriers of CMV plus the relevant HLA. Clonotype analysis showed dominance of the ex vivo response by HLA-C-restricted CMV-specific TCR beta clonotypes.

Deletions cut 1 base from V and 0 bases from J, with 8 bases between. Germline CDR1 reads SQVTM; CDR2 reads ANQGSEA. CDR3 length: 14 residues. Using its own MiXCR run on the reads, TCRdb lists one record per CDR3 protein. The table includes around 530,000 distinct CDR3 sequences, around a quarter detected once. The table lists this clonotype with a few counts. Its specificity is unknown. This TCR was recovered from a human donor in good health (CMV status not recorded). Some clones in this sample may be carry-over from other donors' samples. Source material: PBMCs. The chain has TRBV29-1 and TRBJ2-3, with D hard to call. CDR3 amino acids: CSVEATWSTDTQYF. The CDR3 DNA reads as TGCAGCGTTGAAGCTACTTGGAGCACAGATACGCAGTATTTT.